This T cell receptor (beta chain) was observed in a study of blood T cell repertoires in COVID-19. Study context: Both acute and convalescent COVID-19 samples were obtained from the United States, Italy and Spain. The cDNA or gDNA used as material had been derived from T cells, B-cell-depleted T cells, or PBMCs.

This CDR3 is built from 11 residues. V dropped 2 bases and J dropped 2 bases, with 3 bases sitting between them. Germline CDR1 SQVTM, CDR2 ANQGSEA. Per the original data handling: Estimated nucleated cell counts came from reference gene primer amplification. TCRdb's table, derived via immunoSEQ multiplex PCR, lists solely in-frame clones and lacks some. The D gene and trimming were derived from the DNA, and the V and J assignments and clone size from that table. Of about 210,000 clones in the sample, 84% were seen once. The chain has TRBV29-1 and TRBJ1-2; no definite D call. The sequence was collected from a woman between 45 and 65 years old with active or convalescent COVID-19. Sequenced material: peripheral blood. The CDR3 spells CSVEQNYGYTF. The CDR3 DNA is TGCAGCGTTGAACAGAACTATGGCTACACCTTC.